The 12 T cell receptor beta chains below all came from one sample that was sequenced in a study of immunodeficiency. Data came from immunoSEQ multiplex PCR; TCRdb stores just in-frame clones and leaves some out. The top ten clones hold 3.5% to 4.5% of a sample with about 3,900 clones, under 95% of them seen once. Source material: CD4+ T cells from blood. Receptors were obtained from a human donor in good health.

The chain links TRBV3-1 (or the pseudogene TRBV3-2) to TRBJ2-2; D may correspond to TRBD1 or TRBD2 (6 bases each). This CDR3 spans 17 amino acids. CDR1 is LGHDT and CDR2 is YNNKEL in the germline V gene (reference sequence). The V end lost 0 bases, the J end lost 5 bases, and 16 bases lay between the germline ends. CDR3 in amino acids: CASSQDQGGTSTGELFF. The CDR3 DNA follows: TGTGCCAGCAGCCAAGACCAAGGGGGGACGTCGACCGGGGAGCTGTTTTTT.

V usage is TRBV5-1 and J usage is TRBJ1-3, with 7 nucleotides matching TRBD1. This CDR3 region has 14 residues. CDR1 SGHRS and CDR2 YFSETQ come from the germline V gene. V lost 2 bases to trimming and J lost 3 bases; unmatched junction nucleotides: 2. The CDR3 nucleotides are TGCGCCAGCAGCTTACAGGGGTTTGGAAACACCATATATTTT. Translated, it gives CASSLQGFGNTIYF.

This chain links TRBV7-3 with TRBJ2-7; no clear D gene. Trimming took off 4 bases at V and 5 bases at J, with 3 bases between the two ends. The CDR3 is 10 amino acids. Germline CDR1 is SGHTA and CDR2 is FQGTGA. The CDR3 spells CASSYNEQYF. DNA of the CDR3: TGTGCCAGCAGCTATAACGAGCAGTACTTC. Variable domain in full (rest from reference TRBV7-3 and TRBJ2-7): GAGVSQTPSNKVTEKGKYVELRCDPISGHTALYWYRQSLGQGPEFLIYFQGTGAADDSGLPNDRFFAVRPEGSVSTLKIQRTERGDSAVYLCASSYNEQYFGPGTRLTVT.

This clone showed up just once. The J gene is TRBJ1-2, the V gene TRBV11-1; 7 bases match TRBD1. Trimming at V came to 5 bases and at J to 5 bases, leaving 8 bases not matched to a gene. Germline V CDR1 and CDR2: SGHAT, FQDESV (reference sequence). The CDR3 runs to 14 residues. Written as DNA, the CDR3 is TGTGCCAGCAGCCATACAGGGGCGGGGTATGGCTACACCTTC. The encoded protein is CASSHTGAGYGYTF.

The chain is built from TRBV5-1 and TRBJ2-7; D is unresolved. The CDR3 has 13 residues. Trimming left V 5 bases short and J 5 bases short, with 14 bases between. Per germline, CDR1 SGHRS and CDR2 YFSETQ. In DNA, the CDR3 is TGCGCCAGCAGTTACCGACTTGGCGACGAGCAGTACTTC. Encoded protein: CASSYRLGDEQYF.

V usage is TRBV28 and J usage is TRBJ1-2; D is possibly TRBD1 (6 bases). The germline CDR1 and CDR2 sequences are MDHEN and SYDVKM. The length of the CDR3 is 16 residues. V lost 1 base to trimming and J lost 8 bases, with 20 bases between them. CDR3 residues: CASSLSGQPTQRGYTF. In nucleotides, the CDR3 is TGTGCCAGCAGTTTATCCGGACAGCCCACCCAGCGGGGCTACACCTTC.

V usage is TRBV10-3 and J usage is TRBJ2-1; 8 positions agree with TRBD1. V lost 6 bases and J lost 6; bases outside the gene matches: 7. The CDR3 runs to 14 residues. Looked up from germline, CDR1 is ENHRY and CDR2 is SYGVKD. The CDR3 sequence is CAISEQGAGNEQFF. CDR3 bases: TGTGCCATCAGCGAGCAGGGGGCGGGCAATGAGCAGTTCTTC.

A few counts support this clone. This rearrangement joins TRBV6-2 or TRBV6-3 to TRBJ1-5; D uncertain. The CDR3 runs to 14 residues. Germline CDR1 is MNHEY and CDR2 is SVGEGT. Trimming removed 4 bases from V and 4 bases from J, with 11 bases in between. The CDR3 loop reads CASSFQPPNQPQHF. In nucleotides, the CDR3 is TGTGCCAGCAGTTTCCAGCCCCCGAATCAGCCCCAGCATTTT.

The V call is TRBV9, the J call TRBJ1-2; weak D call: TRBD1 (5 bases). This CDR3 is built from 15 residues. Trimming took 3 bases from V and 4 from J, leaving 16 bases between them. From germline, CDR1 is SGDLS and CDR2 YYNGEE. CDR3 sequence reads: CASSATGVGLYGYTF. CDR3 DNA: TGTGCCAGCAGCGCGACTGGGGTGGGGCTCTATGGCTACACCTTC.

This chain links TRBV28 with TRBJ1-1, with a possible D match to TRBD1 (5 bases). V dropped 6 bases and J dropped 3 bases, with 8 bases sitting between them. The CDR3 covers 12 residues. Germline CDR1 MDHEN, CDR2 SYDVKM. The CDR3 DNA sequence: TGTGCCAGCAGGGTGGGGCACACTGAAGCTTTCTTT. Translated: CASRVGHTEAFF.

The rearrangement uses TRBV19 and TRBJ2-1; 7 bases agree with TRBD1. V lost 6 bases to trimming and J lost 4 bases; unmatched junction nucleotides: 9. CDR3 length equals 15 residues. CDR1 and CDR2 from the germline V gene are LNHDA and SQIVND (reference sequence). In DNA, the CDR3 is TGTGCCAGTAGCTCCGGGACAGCCCTATACAATGAGCAGTTCTTC. Translating it yields CASSSGTALYNEQFF.

The chain is built from TRBV2 and TRBJ2-1; 8 bases align to TRBD2. This CDR3 has 17 residues. The germline V gene encodes CDR1 SNHLY and CDR2 FYNNEI. V lost 0 bases and J lost 7; bases outside the gene matches: 11. The DNA of the CDR3 is TGTGCCAGCAGTGAAGCCGTCGAGCGGGAGCGTGGGAATGAGCAGTTCTTC. Its translation is CASSEAVERERGNEQFF.